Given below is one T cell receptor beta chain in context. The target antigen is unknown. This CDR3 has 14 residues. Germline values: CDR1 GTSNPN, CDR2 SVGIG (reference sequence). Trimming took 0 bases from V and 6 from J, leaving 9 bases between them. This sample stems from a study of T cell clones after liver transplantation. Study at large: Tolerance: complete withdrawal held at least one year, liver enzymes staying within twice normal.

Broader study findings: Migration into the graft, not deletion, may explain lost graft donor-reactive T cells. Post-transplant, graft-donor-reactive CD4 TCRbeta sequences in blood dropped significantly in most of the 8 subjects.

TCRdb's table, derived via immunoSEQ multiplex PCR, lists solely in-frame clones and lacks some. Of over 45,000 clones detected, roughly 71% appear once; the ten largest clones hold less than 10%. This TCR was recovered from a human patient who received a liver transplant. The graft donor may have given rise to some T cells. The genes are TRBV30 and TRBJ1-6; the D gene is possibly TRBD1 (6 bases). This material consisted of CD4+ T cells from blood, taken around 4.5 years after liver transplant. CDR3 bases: TGTGCCTGGAGTGTAGGACAGACTAATTCACCCCTCCACTTT. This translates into CAWSVGQTNSPLHF.